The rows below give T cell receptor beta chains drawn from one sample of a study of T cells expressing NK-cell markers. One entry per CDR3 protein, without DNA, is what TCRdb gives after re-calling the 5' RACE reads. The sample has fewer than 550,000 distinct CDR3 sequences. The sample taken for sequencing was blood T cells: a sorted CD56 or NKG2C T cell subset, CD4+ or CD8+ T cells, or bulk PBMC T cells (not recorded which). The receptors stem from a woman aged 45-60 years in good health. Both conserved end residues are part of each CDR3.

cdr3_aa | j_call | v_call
CASRNGPFEQYF | TRBJ2-7 | TRBV7-3
CASSYPGTGVGYTF | TRBJ1-2 | TRBV5-6
CASSLEAGGGEQFF | TRBJ2-1 | TRBV5-1
CASSSTNYEQYF | TRBJ2-7 | TRBV5-1
CASSSLVIGEQFF | TRBJ2-1 | TRBV6-5
CAWSVSLTSNFNEQFF | TRBJ2-1 | TRBV30
CASTRSISGNTIYF | TRBJ1-3 | TRBV3-1
CATGASQETQYF | TRBJ2-5 | TRBV10-3
CASSLAWGLADTGELFF | TRBJ2-2 | TRBV5-1
CASSQDGQGIDTQYF | TRBJ2-3 | TRBV3-1
CATSDGTPRANVLTF | TRBJ2-6 | TRBV24-1
CASSLDSGSNTGELFF | TRBJ2-2 | TRBV7-2
CASSPLAGVRHNEQFF | TRBJ2-1 | TRBV11-2
CAAGRHQPQHF | TRBJ1-5 | TRBV6-1
CASSPPGTGSTDTQYF | TRBJ2-3 | TRBV5-1
CASSELTGYEQYF | TRBJ2-7 | TRBV25-1
CASMGIGSYEQYF | TRBJ2-7 | TRBV4-1
CATSRQGGNEKLFF | TRBJ1-4 | TRBV15
CASSRQRSQAGEQFF | TRBJ2-1 | TRBV11-2
CASSRLGSPKLFF | TRBJ1-4 | TRBV21-1
CASSSTGTGNNEQFF | TRBJ2-1 | TRBV7-8
CSARDPGPGSKQYF | TRBJ2-3 | TRBV20-1